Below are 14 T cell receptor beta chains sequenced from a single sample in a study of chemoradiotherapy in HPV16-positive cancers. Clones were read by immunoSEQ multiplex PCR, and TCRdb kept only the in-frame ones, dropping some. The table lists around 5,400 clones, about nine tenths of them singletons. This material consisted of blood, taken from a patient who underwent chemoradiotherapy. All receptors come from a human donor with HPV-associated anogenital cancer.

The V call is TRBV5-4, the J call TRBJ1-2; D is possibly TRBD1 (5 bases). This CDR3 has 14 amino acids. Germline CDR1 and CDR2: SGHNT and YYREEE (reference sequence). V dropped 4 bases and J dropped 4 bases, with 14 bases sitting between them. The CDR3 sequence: CASSPQGGSYGYTF. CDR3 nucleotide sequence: TGTGCCAGCAGCCCCCAGGGAGGGAGCTATGGCTACACCTTC.

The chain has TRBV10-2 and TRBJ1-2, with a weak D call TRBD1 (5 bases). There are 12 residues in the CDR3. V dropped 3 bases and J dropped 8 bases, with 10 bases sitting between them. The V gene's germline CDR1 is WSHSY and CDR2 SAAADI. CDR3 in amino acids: CASSDRREGYTF. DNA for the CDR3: TGCGCCAGCAGTGATCGCAGGGAAGGCTACACCTTC.

CDR3 nucleotides: TGTGCCAGCTCACCACAGGGCTCCTCGTACGAGCAGTACTTC. Translating gives CASSPQGSSYEQYF. The chain couples TRBV18 to TRBJ2-7; D is ambiguous. The germline V gene encodes CDR1 KGHSH and CDR2 LQKENI. This CDR3 contains 14 residues. Trimming shortened V by 1 base and J by 4 bases, and 11 bases separated the two germline ends.

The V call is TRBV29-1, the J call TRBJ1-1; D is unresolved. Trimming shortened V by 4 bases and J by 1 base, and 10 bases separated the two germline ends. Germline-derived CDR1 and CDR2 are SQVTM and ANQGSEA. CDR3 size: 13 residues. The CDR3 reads CSVAWGGNTEAFF. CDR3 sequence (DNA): TGCAGCGTTGCCTGGGGAGGGAACACTGAAGCTTTCTTT.

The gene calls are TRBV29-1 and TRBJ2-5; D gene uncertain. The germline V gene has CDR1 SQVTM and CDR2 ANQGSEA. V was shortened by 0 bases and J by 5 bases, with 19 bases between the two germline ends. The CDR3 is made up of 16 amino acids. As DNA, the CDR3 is TGCAGCGTTGAAGAGGCGGCCTATACCAAGTGGGAGACCCAGTACTTC. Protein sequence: CSVEEAAYTKWETQYF.

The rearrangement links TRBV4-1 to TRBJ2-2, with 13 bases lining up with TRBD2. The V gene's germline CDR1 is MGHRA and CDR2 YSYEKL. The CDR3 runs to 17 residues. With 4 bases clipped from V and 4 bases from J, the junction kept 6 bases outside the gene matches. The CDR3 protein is CASSRGLAGDATGELFF. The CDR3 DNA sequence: TGCGCCAGCAGCCGCGGACTAGCGGGAGACGCCACCGGGGAGCTGTTTTTT.

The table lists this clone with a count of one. CDR3 nucleotides: TGTGCCAGCAGCTCTTCGTCACCCGGTTACAATGAGCAGTTCTTC. It is translated as CASSSSSPGYNEQFF. The chain combines TRBV7-2 with TRBJ2-1, with D hard to call. This CDR3 has 15 residues. V was trimmed by 4 bases and J by 4 bases, leaving 14 bases between them. The germline V gene has CDR1 SGHTA and CDR2 FQGNSA.

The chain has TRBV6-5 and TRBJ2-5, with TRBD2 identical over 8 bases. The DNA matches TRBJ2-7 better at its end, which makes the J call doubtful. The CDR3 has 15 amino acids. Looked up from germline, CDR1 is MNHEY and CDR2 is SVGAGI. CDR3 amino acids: CASTPGAGELGEQYF. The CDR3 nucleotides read TGTGCCAGCACCCCCGGAGCGGGAGAATTGGGCGAGCAGTACTTC.

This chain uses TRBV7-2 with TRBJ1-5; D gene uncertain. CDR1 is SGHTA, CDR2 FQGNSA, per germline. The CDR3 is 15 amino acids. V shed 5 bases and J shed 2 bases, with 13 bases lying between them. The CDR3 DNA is TGTGCCAGCAGCCCCCCAAACTCGGGCAATCAGCCCCAGCATTTT. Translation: CASSPPNSGNQPQHF.

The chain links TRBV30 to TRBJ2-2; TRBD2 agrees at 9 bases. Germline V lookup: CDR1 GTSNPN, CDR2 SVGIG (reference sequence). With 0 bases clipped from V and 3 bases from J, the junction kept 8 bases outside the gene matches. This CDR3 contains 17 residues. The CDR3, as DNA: TGTGCCTGGAGTGTCTGGGATCTAGCGGGGTACACCGGGGAGCTGTTTTTT. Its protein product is CAWSVWDLAGYTGELFF.

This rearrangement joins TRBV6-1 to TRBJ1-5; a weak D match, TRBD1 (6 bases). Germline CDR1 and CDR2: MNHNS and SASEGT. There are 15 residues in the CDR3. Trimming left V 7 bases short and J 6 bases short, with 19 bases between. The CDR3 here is CASTRRGAGVQPQHF. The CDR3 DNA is TGTGCCAGCACTCGACGAGGGGCAGGGGTTCAGCCCCAGCATTTT.

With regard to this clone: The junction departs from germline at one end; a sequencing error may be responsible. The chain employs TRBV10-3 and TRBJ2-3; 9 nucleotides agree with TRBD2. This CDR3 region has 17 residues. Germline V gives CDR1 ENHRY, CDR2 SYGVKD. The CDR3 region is CAISDVSRLAGISGPIF. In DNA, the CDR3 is TGTGCCATCAGTGATGTGTCTAGGCTAGCGGGAATCTCGGGGCCGATTTTT.

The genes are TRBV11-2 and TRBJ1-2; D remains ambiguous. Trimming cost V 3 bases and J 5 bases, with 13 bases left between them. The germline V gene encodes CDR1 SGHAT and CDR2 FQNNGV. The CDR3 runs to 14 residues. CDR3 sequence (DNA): TGTGCCAGCAGCTTTCAAGGGAAGGATTATGGCTACACCTTC. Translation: CASSFQGKDYGYTF.

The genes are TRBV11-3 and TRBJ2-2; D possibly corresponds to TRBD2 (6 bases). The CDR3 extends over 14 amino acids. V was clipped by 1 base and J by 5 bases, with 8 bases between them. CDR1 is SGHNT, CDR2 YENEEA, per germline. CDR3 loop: CASSLGGDTGELFF. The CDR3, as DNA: TGTGCCAGCAGCTTAGGGGGGGATACCGGGGAGCTGTTTTTT.